This T cell receptor (beta chain) is from a study of blood T cells in healthy people across ages. This clonotype was detected a few times. Its antigen is not known. The authors ran a second PCR of about 6 to 11 cycles using a sample-barcoded 5' primer and a J-beta primer mix. Every cDNA molecule carried a tag from a template-switch adaptor bearing 12 random nucleotides. Each CDR3 protein gets one entry after TCRdb re-called the 5' RACE reads with MiXCR. The sample holds 1.5 million to 2 million distinct CDR3 sequences, 28% seen once. Study observations and caveats: PBMCs that were unsorted prevented a conclusive naive versus antigen-experienced comparison.

The CDR3 is 15 residues long. Germline V gene lookup returns CDR1 SGHRS and CDR2 YFSETQ. With V trimmed by 4 bases and J by 5 bases, 10 bases remained unmatched. The TCR sequence derives from a woman between 25 and 40 years old in good health. Sequenced material: blood. The genes are TRBV5-1 and TRBJ2-7; the match to TRBD2 covers 9 bases. CDR3 residues: CASSPQVVAGDEQYF. Here the CDR3 DNA reads TGCGCCAGCAGCCCGCAAGTGGTAGCGGGAGACGAGCAGTACTTC.